This T cell receptor beta chain was observed in a study of shared clonotypes between healthy human individuals. About the study: Every donor yielded three CD4 naive, three CD4 memory, two CD8 naive and one CD8 memory plate.

The test was conducted at deep level. The input for sorted-subset replicate PCRs was around 0.2 ug DNA, tens of thousands of T cell genomes. Clones were sequenced by immunoSEQ multiplex PCR, and TCRdb holds only the in-frame ones, with some missing. The data contain some 500,000 clones, 90% to 97% of them singletons. With 8 bases clipped from V and 4 bases from J, the junction kept 7 bases outside the gene matches. Germline-derived CDR1 and CDR2 are MDHEN and SYDVKM. This CDR3 has 14 amino acids. This chain uses TRBV28 with TRBJ2-7; 11 bases map to TRBD2. This receptor was obtained from a woman under 40 in good health. Specimen: naive CD4+ T cells sorted from blood. Subset of the sample: CD45RA+ positively selected. CDR3 sequence (DNA): TGTGCCAGCCGCGACGGGACTAGCGGATACGAGCAGTACTTC. The encoded protein is CASRDGTSGYEQYF.